The 16 T cell receptor beta chains given below trace back to one sample, sequenced in a study of blood T cell repertoires in COVID-19. Clones were sequenced by immunoSEQ multiplex PCR, and TCRdb holds only the in-frame ones, with some missing. The table lists 130,000 to 150,000 clones, 70% to 90% of them singletons, with about 3.2% in the top ten. The material sequenced was peripheral blood. The source is a woman in her forties with active or convalescent COVID-19.

This clone was picked up one time. The chain links TRBV7-2 to TRBJ1-6, with 7 bases that match TRBD1. With V trimmed by 4 bases and J by 7 bases, 4 bases remained unmatched. The CDR3 is 14 residues long. Germline V gives CDR1 SGHTA, CDR2 FQGNSA. CDR3 in DNA: TGTGCCAGCAGCTCCAAACAGGGGAATTCACCCCTCCACTTT. Encoded protein: CASSSKQGNSPLHF. Looking up the rest from reference TRBV7-2 and TRBJ1-6 gives the full variable domain: GAGVSQSPSNKVTEKGKDVELRCDPISGHTALYWYRQSLGQGLEFLIYFQGNSAPDKSGLPSDRFSAERTGGSVSTLTIQRTQQEDSAVYLCASSSKQGNSPLHFGNGTRLTVT.

This sequence joins TRBV5-4 and TRBJ1-2; 7 positions agree with TRBD1. V shed 2 bases, J shed 14 bases, and the junction held 6 bases outside the gene matches. Germline CDR1 reads SGHNT; CDR2 reads YYREEE (reference sequence). This CDR3 contains 11 residues. CDR3 region: CASSFDREITF. Here the CDR3 DNA reads TGTGCCAGCAGCTTTGACAGGGAAATTACCTTC. Based on the CDR3 plus reference TRBV5-4 and TRBJ1-2, the full variable domain is ETGVTQSPTHLIKTRGQQVTLRCSSQSGHNTVSWYQQALGQGPQFIFQYYREEENGRGNFPPRFSGLQFPNYSSELNVNALELDDSALYLCASSFDREITFGSGTRLTVV.

This chain links TRBV5-1 with TRBJ2-3; 8 nucleotides agree with TRBD2. V lost 4 bases and J lost 1; bases outside the gene matches: 2. This CDR3 has 14 residues. Germline values: CDR1 SGHRS, CDR2 YFSETQ. The CDR3 DNA follows: TGCGCCAGCAGCAGCGGGAGAGGCACAGATACGCAGTATTTT. Amino acids: CASSSGRGTDTQYF.

The count of this clone is one. The V gene is TRBV7-2, the J gene TRBJ2-3; TRBD2 agrees at 7 bases. V dropped 4 bases and J dropped 6; count of bases not matched to a gene: 7. Germline values: CDR1 SGHTA, CDR2 FQGNSA. The length of the CDR3 is 14 residues. The CDR3 coding sequence is TGTGCCAGCAGCTCCCCGACTAGCCTGGATACGCAGTATTTT. It encodes CASSSPTSLDTQYF.

The chain combines TRBV28 with TRBJ2-7; a possible D gene is TRBD1 (6 bases). From germline, CDR1 is MDHEN and CDR2 SYDVKM. V lost 7 bases, J lost 3 bases, and 13 bases lay in between. This CDR3 contains 13 residues. The CDR3 loop reads CASNLPQGYEQYF. Written as DNA, the CDR3 is TGTGCCAGCAATCTCCCACAGGGCTACGAGCAGTACTTC.

The chain carries TRBV27 and TRBJ1-2; D not resolved. CDR3 size: 15 residues. Germline V lookup: CDR1 MNHEY, CDR2 SMNVEV (reference sequence). Trimming removed 0 bases at V and 4 bases at J, with 12 bases between. The CDR3 reads CASSLSAARGYGYTF. For the CDR3, the DNA is TGTGCCAGCAGTTTATCGGCAGCGCGGGGCTATGGCTACACCTTC.

The gene calls are TRBV4-2 and TRBJ2-7, with 14 positions matching TRBD2. CDR3 length: 16 amino acids. Germline V gene data show CDR1 as LGHNA and CDR2 as YNFKEQ. Trimming cost V 3 bases and J 3 bases; bases outside gene matches: 4. The chain's CDR3 is CASSQAGTSGGYEQYF. CDR3 bases: TGTGCCAGCAGCCAGGCCGGGACTAGCGGGGGCTACGAGCAGTACTTC.

The CDR3 DNA reads as TGTGCCAGCAGCGTAGGAGGGTCCGCCCAGTTCTTC. It yields the protein CASSVGGSAQFF. This chain links TRBV9 with TRBJ2-1, with a possible D match to TRBD2 (5 bases). CDR3 size: 12 residues. The germline CDR1 and CDR2 sequences are SGDLS and YYNGEE. V was shortened by 0 bases and J by 13 bases, with 11 bases between the two germline ends.

As regards this clone: Relative to the germline gene, one junction end is altered; a read error may explain this. The chain links TRBV7-2 to TRBJ1-1; no firm D call. Germline V gene sequence: CDR1 SGHTA, CDR2 FQGNSA. The CDR3 spans 14 residues. For the CDR3, the DNA is TGTGCCAGCAGCTTCTATGGGCAGAACCCTGAAGCTTTCTTT. It encodes CASSFYGQNPEAFF.

CDR3 protein: CASSQGQGARGYTF. The CDR3, as DNA: TGTGCCAGCAGCCAAGGGCAGGGGGCCCGGGGCTACACCTTC. The J gene is TRBJ1-2, the V gene TRBV28, with 8 bases lining up with TRBD1. The CDR3 length is 14 residues. Germline CDR1 and CDR2: MDHEN and SYDVKM. The V and J ends lost 6 bases and 8 bases, in that order; junction bases with no gene match: 11.

CDR3 residues: CASSQVSQNEQFF. As DNA, the CDR3 is TGTGCCAGCAGCCAAGTATCCCAGAATGAGCAGTTCTTC. The V gene is TRBV3-1 (or the pseudogene TRBV3-2), the J gene TRBJ2-1; D remains ambiguous. The germline V gene has CDR1 LGHDT and CDR2 YNNKEL (reference sequence). The CDR3 is made up of 13 amino acids. Trimming removed 1 base at V and 7 bases at J, with 8 bases between.

This sequence joins TRBV4-3 and TRBJ1-1; D remains ambiguous. The CDR3 has 15 amino acids. The ends were cut back, 0 bases at V and 1 base at J, with 9 bases in the middle. CDR1 is LGHNA and CDR2 is YSLEER in the germline V gene. DNA for the CDR3: TGCGCCAGCAGCCAAGACCGGGGTGCGAACACTGAAGCTTTCTTT. Amino acid sequence: CASSQDRGANTEAFF.

CDR3 residues: CASSRRVRGGTEAFF. As DNA, the CDR3 is TGTGCCAGCTCGCGTCGGGTTAGGGGAGGCACTGAAGCTTTCTTT. The chain recombines TRBV21-1 with TRBJ1-1. TRBV21-1 is deemed a pseudogene. The CDR3 runs to 15 residues.

This clone was observed a single time. The chain has TRBV18 and TRBJ1-5, with no clear D. CDR1 and CDR2 (germline): KGHSH, LQKENI. Deletions cut 6 bases from V and 2 bases from J, with 20 bases between. CDR3 length: 17 residues. The CDR3 is CASSPGRGRDGNQPQHF. The CDR3 nucleotides read TGTGCCAGCTCCCCCGGACGGGGAAGGGATGGCAATCAGCCCCAGCATTTT.

V and J are TRBV28 and TRBJ1-6; no clear D gene. Trimming took off 6 bases at V and 2 bases at J, with 5 bases between the two ends. CDR3 length: 13 residues. Per the germline V gene, CDR1 is MDHEN and CDR2 is SYDVKM. The CDR3 protein is CASSLPYNSPLHF. For the CDR3, the DNA is TGTGCCAGCAGCCTCCCCTATAATTCACCCCTCCACTTT.

The chain couples TRBV28 to TRBJ2-1; 11 bases fit TRBD2. Germline-derived CDR1 and CDR2 are MDHEN and SYDVKM. V shed 5 bases, J shed 4 bases, and the junction held 4 bases outside the gene matches. The CDR3 covers 15 residues. The chain's CDR3 is CASSPSGRYYNEQFF. CDR3 in DNA: TGTGCCAGCAGTCCTAGCGGGAGGTATTACAATGAGCAGTTCTTC.